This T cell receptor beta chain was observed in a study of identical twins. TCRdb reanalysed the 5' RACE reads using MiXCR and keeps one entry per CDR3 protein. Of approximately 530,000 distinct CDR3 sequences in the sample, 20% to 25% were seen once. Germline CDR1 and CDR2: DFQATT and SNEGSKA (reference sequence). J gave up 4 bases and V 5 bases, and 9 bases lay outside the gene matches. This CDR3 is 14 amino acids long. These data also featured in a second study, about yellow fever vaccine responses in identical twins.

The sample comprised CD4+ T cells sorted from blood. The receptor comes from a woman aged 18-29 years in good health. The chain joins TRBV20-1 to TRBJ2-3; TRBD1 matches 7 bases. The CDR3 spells CSALEGTASDTQYF. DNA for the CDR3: TGCAGTGCTTTAGAAGGGACAGCCTCAGATACGCAGTATTTT.